The TCR beta chain under discussion was sequenced for a study of long-term antiretroviral therapy in people with HIV. Study observations and caveats: Clonotypes expanded prior to ART showed repertoire dominance at all sampled time points.

The cryopreserved samples used held roughly 0.9-10 million PBMC prior to extraction of DNA. About this clone: The antigen is not known.

In germline, CDR1 is MNHEY, CDR2 SVGAGI. V shed 6 bases and J shed 4 bases, with 7 bases lying between them. The CDR3 spans 12 residues. The assay used was immunoSEQ (version v3.0), run at survey level. The repertoire was sequenced with immunoSEQ multiplex PCR; TCRdb's copy has only in-frame clones and lacks some. The repertoire includes about 6,700 clones, approximately 69% of them detected once, and approximately 8.3% sits in the top ten. The sample in question was unsorted PBMCs, obtained 0.1 years before starting antiretroviral therapy. The TCR comes from a man aged 18-30 years with HIV. J is TRBJ2-1 and V is TRBV6-5; D is undetermined. The CDR3: CASRAEYNEQFF. DNA for the CDR3: TGTGCCAGCAGGGCCGAATACAATGAGCAGTTCTTC.